A selection of T cell receptor beta chains follows, all from one sample in a study of cytomegalovirus exposure and HLA in healthy donors. The repertoire was sequenced with immunoSEQ multiplex PCR; TCRdb's copy has only in-frame clones and lacks some. Of roughly 130,000 clones listed, roughly 83% are singletons. The sample consisted of PBMCs. These receptors were taken from a female donor in good health and CMV-seronegative. CDR3s include the opening cysteine and the closing phenylalanine or tryptophan. Fields, in order: D gene, V gene, J gene, CDR3 protein. A D gene is named only where the DNA matches it firmly.

D gene: TRBD2; V gene: TRBV11-2; J gene: TRBJ2-5; CDR3 protein: CASSFTSGGPNFQETQYF
D gene: TRBD1; V gene: TRBV18; J gene: TRBJ1-2; CDR3 protein: CASSLGTGGLGYTF
D gene: TRBD2; V gene: TRBV5-1; J gene: TRBJ2-1; CDR3 protein: CASSPVAGGASNNEQFF
D gene: -; V gene: TRBV5-4; J gene: TRBJ2-7; CDR3 protein: CASSFDQGRAYEQYF
D gene: -; V gene: TRBV20-1; J gene: TRBJ2-1; CDR3 protein: CSAFTGTEQFF
D gene: -; V gene: TRBV1; J gene: TRBJ2-5; CDR3 protein: CTSSQEGGGRRETQYF
D gene: TRBD2; V gene: TRBV4-1; J gene: TRBJ2-1; CDR3 protein: CASRPRYSSGSEEQFF
D gene: TRBD1; V gene: TRBV30; J gene: TRBJ2-2; CDR3 protein: CARDRVGAGELFF
D gene: -; V gene: TRBV7-2; J gene: TRBJ2-7; CDR3 protein: CASSLEAAGGYEQYF
D gene: -; V gene: TRBV20-1; J gene: TRBJ1-1; CDR3 protein: CSAEQGSQAFF
D gene: -; V gene: TRBV5-1; J gene: TRBJ1-1; CDR3 protein: CASSSGRAGRSSVRAFF
D gene: TRBD1; V gene: TRBV4-3; J gene: TRBJ2-3; CDR3 protein: CASSQDQGAGSTDTQYF
D gene: -; V gene: TRBV30; J gene: TRBJ1-5; CDR3 protein: CAWSTGQKNQPQHF